This TCR beta chain comes out of a study of shared clonotypes between healthy human individuals. CDR1 is SQVTM, CDR2 ANQGSEA, per germline. V lost 0 bases and J lost 0, with 18 bases in between. This CDR3 region has 18 residues. The protocol was immunoSEQ multiplex PCR, while the TCRdb copy is restricted to in-frame clones and leaves out a portion. The table lists around 2.1 million clones, more than 85% of them singletons. Naive CD8 cells lacked CD45RO, underwent positive selection for CCR7 and left out terminally differentiated effector memory CD45RA+ cells. None of the donors, who were healthy HIV-negative adults, had recently had acute infections or vaccinations.

V and J are TRBV29-1 and TRBJ1-3; possibly TRBD1 for D (5 bases). The sequencing sample was made of naive CD8+ T cells from PBMCs. This TCR derives from a man aged 18 to 29 in good health. Some clones in this sample may be carry-over from other donors' samples. The CDR3 DNA follows: TGCAGCGTTGAAGATTGGGGAATCGGACACCGCTCTGGAAACACCATATATTTT. This gives the protein CSVEDWGIGHRSGNTIYF.